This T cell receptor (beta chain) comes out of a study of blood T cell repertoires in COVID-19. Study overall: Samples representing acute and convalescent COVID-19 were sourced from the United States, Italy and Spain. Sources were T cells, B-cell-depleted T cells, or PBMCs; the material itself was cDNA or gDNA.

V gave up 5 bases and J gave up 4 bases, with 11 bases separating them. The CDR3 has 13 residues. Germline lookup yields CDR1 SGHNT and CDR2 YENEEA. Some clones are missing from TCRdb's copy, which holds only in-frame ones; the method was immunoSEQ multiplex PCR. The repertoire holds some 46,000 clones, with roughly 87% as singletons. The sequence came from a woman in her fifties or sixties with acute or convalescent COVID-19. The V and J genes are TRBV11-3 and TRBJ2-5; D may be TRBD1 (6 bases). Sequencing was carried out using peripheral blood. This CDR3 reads CASSLGQSETQYF. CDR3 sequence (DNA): TGTGCCAGCAGCCTCGGACAGTCAGAGACCCAGTACTTC.